Listed here are 14 T cell receptor beta chains from one sample, sequenced in a study of vaccination and CD4 T cells after COVID-19. As to treatment: roughly ten-day PBMC culture with coronavirus spike peptide pools or control peptides (ViraFEST assay). Researchers used the Oncomine TCR Beta short-read assay to sequence DNA from cultured CD4+ T cells. TCRdb itself ran the PCR reads through MiXCR, one entry per CDR3 protein. Of about 10,000 distinct CDR3 sequences listed, approximately 60% are singletons. No antigen is known for these receptors. The sequenced material came from CD4+ T cells from blood, cultured in vitro. These TCRs come from a human donor who had recovered from COVID-19.

The V call is TRBV11-3, the J call TRBJ1-2, with TRBD1 as a possible D gene (6 bases). The CDR3 extends over 14 amino acids. V was trimmed by 3 bases and J by 4 bases, leaving 12 bases between them. In germline, CDR1 is SGHNT, CDR2 YENEEA. The DNA of the CDR3 is TGTGCCAGCAGCTTTCCCGGGACAACCTATGGCTACACCTTC. Translated: CASSFPGTTYGYTF.

The V call is TRBV6-5, the J call TRBJ1-5; D is ambiguous. CDR3 length: 14 residues. The V gene lost 2 bases and the J gene lost 2 bases, with 7 bases spanning the gap. Germline values: CDR1 MNHEY, CDR2 SVGAGI. The DNA of the CDR3 is TGTGCCAGCAGTTACGGATTGGGCAATCAGCCCCAGCATTTT. Its protein product is CASSYGLGNQPQHF.

The V and J genes are TRBV11-3 and TRBJ2-7, with D possibly being TRBD2 (5 bases). CDR1 and CDR2 from the germline V gene are SGHNT and YENEEA. V lost 5 bases and J 6 bases, leaving 20 bases between the germline ends. This CDR3 has 15 residues. CDR3 amino acids: CASSPGRFGSGEQYF. Here the CDR3 DNA reads TGTGCCAGCAGCCCAGGTCGGTTCGGAAGCGGCGAGCAGTACTTC.

This chain joins TRBV19 and TRBJ1-6; the D is unclear. The CDR3 covers 21 residues. With 4 bases removed from V and 7 bases from J, the gap between germline ends came to 32 bases. Germline V lookup: CDR1 LNHDA, CDR2 SQIVND (reference sequence). This CDR3 is CASSRGWLWHVVWAFNSPLHF. CDR3 sequence (DNA): TGTGCCAGTAGTAGGGGATGGCTCTGGCATGTTGTTTGGGCGTTCAATTCACCCCTCCACTTT.

The chain has TRBV27 and TRBJ2-5; D not certain. The CDR3 consists of 13 residues. V was trimmed by 10 bases and J by 1 base, leaving 13 bases between them. Germline V gives CDR1 MNHEY, CDR2 SMNVEV (reference sequence). The CDR3 nucleotides are TGTGCCACCCAAGGGTCAGCCCAAGAGACCCAGTACTTC. Amino acid sequence: CATQGSAQETQYF.

The rearrangement joins TRBV11-3 to TRBJ2-7; 9 nucleotides line up with TRBD2. This CDR3 region has 14 residues. CDR1 and CDR2 from the germline V gene are SGHNT and YENEEA. The V segment lost 5 bases and the J segment 6 bases; nucleotides outside the gene matches: 8. The CDR3 loop is CASSPGLAFAEQYF. In DNA, the CDR3 is TGTGCCAGCAGCCCGGGACTAGCTTTTGCCGAGCAGTACTTC.

The chain has TRBV10-1 and TRBJ1-2; D remains unclear. There are 9 residues in the CDR3. Trimming pared 11 bases from V and 7 bases from J, leaving 8 bases between. Germline V gene data show CDR1 as WNHNN and CDR2 as SYGVQD (reference sequence). The CDR3 nucleotides are TGCGCCTTGCGTGGTGGCTACACCTTC. Its translation is CALRGGYTF.

The CDR3 sequence is CSARRDERTPLHF. The DNA of the CDR3 is TGCAGTGCTAGAAGGGACGAGAGGACACCCCTCCACTTT. The chain has TRBV20-1 and TRBJ1-6; D might be TRBD1 (5 bases). The germline CDR1 and CDR2 sequences are DFQATT and SNEGSKA (reference sequence). This CDR3 comprises 13 residues. Trimming removed 2 bases from V and 11 bases from J, with 13 bases in between.

The chain combines TRBV7-9 with TRBJ1-1; no clear D. V lost 2 bases and J 8 bases, leaving 15 bases between the germline ends. The V gene's germline CDR1 is SEHNR and CDR2 FQNEAQ (reference sequence). CDR3 length: 14 amino acids. Here the CDR3 reads CASSLKGPPPEAFF. Written as DNA, the CDR3 is TGTGCCAGCAGCTTAAAGGGCCCCCCCCCCGAAGCTTTCTTT.

This sequence joins TRBV20-1 and TRBJ1-1; 8 nucleotides match TRBD1. The V segment lost 0 bases and the J segment 5 bases; nucleotides outside the gene matches: 14. CDR3 length: 17 amino acids. CDR1 DFQATT and CDR2 SNEGSKA come from the germline V gene (reference sequence). CDR3 sequence (DNA): TGCAGTGCTAGAGATCGCTGGAGACAGGGGATGTGGACTGAAGCTTTCTTT. Translation gives CSARDRWRQGMWTEAFF.

This clonotype was seen just once. The chain has TRBV11-2 and TRBJ2-2; D possibly corresponds to TRBD1 (6 bases). With 3 bases removed from V and 10 bases from J, the gap between germline ends came to 6 bases. The germline V gene encodes CDR1 SGHAT and CDR2 FQNNGV. This CDR3 contains 11 residues. The CDR3 is CASSLGAELFF. In DNA, the CDR3 is TGTGCCAGCAGCTTGGGGGCGGAGCTGTTTTTT.

This clonotype showed up just once. V is TRBV7-8 and J is TRBJ1-5; tentative D call: TRBD1 (5 bases). Germline assignment: CDR1 SGHVS and CDR2 FQNEAQ. The length of the CDR3 is 15 residues. V lost 0 bases and J lost 4, with 10 bases in between. CDR3 in amino acids: CASSLAAGTNQPQHF. CDR3 sequence (DNA): TGTGCCAGCAGCTTAGCGGCAGGGACGAATCAGCCCCAGCATTTT. Full variable domain (remainder filled in from reference TRBV7-8 and TRBJ1-5): GAGVSQSPRYKVAKRGQDVALRCDPISGHVSLFWYQQALGQGPEFLTYFQNEAQLDKSGLPSDRFFAERPEGSVSTLKIQRTQQEDSAVYLCASSLAAGTNQPQHFGDGTRLSIL.

V gene TRBV15 combines with J gene TRBJ1-1, with TRBD1 identical over 8 bases. CDR1 and CDR2 from the germline V gene are LNHNV and YYDKDF (reference sequence). V trimming: 4 bases; J trimming: 4 bases; junction bases outside the gene matches: 2. The CDR3 totals 13 residues. CDR3 DNA sequence: TGTGCCACCAGCACCGACAGGGGCACTGAAGCTTTCTTT. It encodes CATSTDRGTEAFF.

V is TRBV6-1 and J is TRBJ2-7; the D is unclear. V lost 2 bases and J lost 2, with 10 bases in between. CDR1 is MNHNS and CDR2 is SASEGT in the germline V gene. The CDR3 consists of 14 residues. Here the CDR3 reads CASSETPSPYEQYF. In nucleotides, the CDR3 is TGTGCCAGCAGTGAAACCCCCAGCCCCTACGAGCAGTACTTC.